Given below is one T cell receptor beta chain in context. The method was immunoSEQ multiplex PCR; TCRdb's version includes in-frame clones alone and lacks a portion of them. This sample has around 61,000 clones, with more than 95% found just once. The record originates from a study of technical replicates of blood from a few donors. Material for sequencing was T cells isolated from PBMCs. This sequence was found in a human donor in good health.

The CDR3 sequence is CASSPYNTDTQYF. CDR3 nucleotides: TGTGCCAGCTCACCATATAACACAGATACGCAGTATTTT. The chain recombines TRBV18 with TRBJ2-3; D is undetermined. Germline assignment: CDR1 KGHSH and CDR2 LQKENI. Trimming left V 2 bases short and J 2 bases short, with 5 bases between. The length of the CDR3 is 13 residues. The full variable domain, its missing parts supplied by reference TRBV18 and TRBJ2-3, is NAGVMQNPRHLVRRRGQEARLRCSPMKGHSHVYWYRQLPEEGLKFMVYLQKENIIDESGMPKERFSAEFPKEGPSILRIQQVVRGDSAAYFCASSPYNTDTQYFGPGTRLTVL.